A single sample gave rise to the 30 T cell receptor beta chains below, sequenced in a study of human T cells and chemical hapten exposure. Time point of the sample: patch test 1, 2 weeks after DPC sensitization. This sample's treatment: therapeutic diphenylcyclopropenone sensitization with weekly scalp DPC. MiXCR, run by TCRdb on the RACE reads, gives a single entry per CDR3 protein. The profile shows around 99,000 distinct CDR3 sequences, roughly 12% of them singletons. The source was whole blood, collected in connection with sensitization to the hapten diphenylcyclopropenone (DPC). The source is a woman between 40 and 55 years old with alopecia areata. Some clones in this sample may be carry-over from other donors' samples.

This clonotype was seen many times. The chain has TRBV18 and TRBJ1-1; TRBD1 is a possible D gene (6 bases). CDR3 length equals 14 residues. CDR1 is KGHSH and CDR2 is LQKENI in the germline V gene. The ends were cut back, 3 bases at V and 0 bases at J, with 8 bases in the middle. This CDR3 reads CASSPDRMNTEAFF. CDR3 DNA sequence: TGTGCCAGCTCACCCGACAGGATGAACACTGAAGCTTTCTTT.

This clonotype has at least ten counts. The gene calls are TRBV7-6 and TRBJ1-5; D is undetermined. Per germline, CDR1 SGHVS and CDR2 FNYEAQ. The length of the CDR3 is 15 residues. V was trimmed by 1 base and J by 4 bases, leaving 11 bases between them. This chain's CDR3 is CASSLEEGFNQPQHF. The CDR3 region has the DNA TGTGCCAGCAGCTTAGAGGAGGGTTTTAATCAGCCCCAGCATTTT.

This clonotype was counted between two and nine times. The chain couples TRBV20-1 to TRBJ2-7, with D maybe TRBD2 (7 bases). This CDR3 has 14 amino acids. The V and J ends lost 1 base and 2 bases respectively, with 12 bases between them. Germline assignment: CDR1 DFQATT and CDR2 SNEGSKA (reference sequence). The CDR3, as DNA: TGCAGTGCTAGAGGCGGGGGCAGCACCTACGAGCAGTACTTC. Translation: CSARGGGSTYEQYF.

This clonotype was detected ten times or more. J is TRBJ2-5 and V is TRBV7-9; TRBD1 is a possible D gene (6 bases). This CDR3 region has 14 residues. The germline V gene has CDR1 SEHNR and CDR2 FQNEAQ (reference sequence). Trimming removed 2 bases at V and 2 bases at J, with 9 bases between. The CDR3 nucleotides are TGTGCCAGCAGCTTAACCGGACAGCAAGAGACCCAGTACTTC. This sequence encodes CASSLTGQQETQYF.

This clonotype has only a few counts. The chain carries TRBV10-3 and TRBJ2-5, with a weak D call TRBD2 (7 bases). V lost 9 bases and J 4 bases, leaving 12 bases between the germline ends. The CDR3 length is 12 residues. Germline CDR1 and CDR2: ENHRY and SYGVKD. This CDR3 is CAIGGARETQYF. The CDR3 DNA reads TGTGCCATAGGGGGGGCTAGAGAGACCCAGTACTTC.

The sample holds a few counts of this clonotype. The chain employs TRBV20-1 and TRBJ2-1; 7 positions match TRBD1. This CDR3 is 14 amino acids long. The trim removed 2 bases at V and 7 bases at J, leaving 8 bases unmatched. Germline V gene sequence: CDR1 DFQATT, CDR2 SNEGSKA (reference sequence). This chain's CDR3 is CSARSARGKNEQFF. The CDR3 nucleotides read TGCAGTGCTAGAAGTGCCAGGGGGAAGAATGAGCAGTTCTTC.

A few counts support this clonotype. V is TRBV5-1 and J is TRBJ2-1; maybe TRBD1 (5 bases). The CDR3 has 14 residues. V was cut by 0 bases and J by 5 bases, with 9 bases left in between. Looked up from germline, CDR1 is SGHRS and CDR2 is YFSETQ. DNA of the CDR3: TGCGCCAGCAGCTTGGAACCCAGGGACAATGAGCAGTTCTTC. It translates to CASSLEPRDNEQFF.

The table lists this clonotype with a count of one. It is unclear where the CDR3 begins or ends on the DNA, so no DNA is shown, and the CDR3 is as TCRdb lists it. The gene calls are TRBV7-5 and TRBJ1-4; TRBD1, the D gene given by the table, was not confirmed from the DNA. TRBV7-5 is marked as a pseudogene. The CDR3 spans 19 amino acids, including both terminal residues. This CDR3 reads CISVPEARDRAPTNEKLFF.

This clonotype was detected a few times. The J gene is TRBJ2-2, the V gene TRBV27; 7 nucleotides line up with TRBD2. The CDR3 is made up of 18 amino acids. Germline V gene data show CDR1 as MNHEY and CDR2 as SMNVEV (reference sequence). Trimming took 5 bases from V and 4 from J; bases not matched to a gene: 16. Here the CDR3 reads CASSHESGRVSGTGELFF. The DNA of the CDR3 is TGTGCCAGCAGTCACGAGTCGGGGAGGGTATCCGGCACCGGGGAGCTGTTTTTT.

The chain employs TRBV6-1 and TRBJ2-7, with 8 bases identical to TRBD1. The CDR3 consists of 15 residues. J lost 1 base, V lost 6 bases, and 8 bases had no gene match. Per germline, CDR1 MNHNS and CDR2 SASEGT. The CDR3 DNA follows: TGTGCCAGCAGCCGCAGCAGGGGGCCGTCCTACGAGCAGTACTTC. Translated: CASSRSRGPSYEQYF.

The chain carries TRBV9 and TRBJ1-1; maybe TRBD1 (6 bases). Germline lookup yields CDR1 SGDLS and CDR2 YYNGEE. V lost 4 bases and J 3 bases, leaving 13 bases between the germline ends. This CDR3 has 14 amino acids. The CDR3 reads CASSPGGGDTEAFF. The DNA of the CDR3 is TGTGCCAGCAGCCCTGGGGGGGGCGACACTGAAGCTTTCTTT.

This clonotype was recorded at least ten times. The chain carries TRBV7-9 and TRBJ2-7; TRBD1 matches 10 bases. The CDR3 runs to 13 residues. Germline V gene data show CDR1 as SEHNR and CDR2 as FQNEAQ (reference sequence). J gave up 7 bases and V 5 bases, and 5 bases lay outside the gene matches. The DNA of the CDR3 is TGTGCCAGCAGCCTATGGACAGGGGGAGAGCAGTACTTC. Translating gives CASSLWTGGEQYF.

This clonotype showed up just a few times. This chain uses TRBV29-1 with TRBJ1-1; D call uncertain. The CDR3 has 11 amino acids. Trimming shortened V by 6 bases and J by 12 bases, and 17 bases separated the two germline ends. The germline CDR1 and CDR2 sequences are SQVTM and ANQGSEA. The CDR3 is CSVGITEKSFF. CDR3 nucleotide sequence: TGCAGCGTGGGAATTACAGAAAAGTCTTTCTTT. The whole variable domain, filled in from reference TRBV29-1 and TRBJ1-1, reads SAVISQKPSRDICQRGTSLTIQCQVDSQVTMMFWYRQQPGQSLTLIATANQGSEATYESGFVIDKFPISRPNLTFSTLTVSNMSPEDSSIYLCSVGITEKSFFGQGTRLTVV.

The rearrangement joins TRBV5-1 to TRBJ2-3; TRBD1 matches 8 bases. CDR1 and CDR2 from the germline V gene are SGHRS and YFSETQ. Unmatched junction bases numbered 3, after V lost 2 bases and J lost 4 bases. The CDR3 runs 14 residues. The CDR3: CASSFGQGPDTQYF. The CDR3 DNA follows: TGCGCCAGCAGCTTCGGACAGGGCCCAGATACGCAGTATTTT.

This clonotype was counted a few times. The V and J genes are TRBV18 and TRBJ2-1, with D perhaps TRBD1 (5 bases). V lost 0 bases and J 8 bases, leaving 8 bases between the germline ends. The germline CDR1 and CDR2 sequences are KGHSH and LQKENI. This CDR3 region has 13 residues. CDR3 residues: CASSPPSRDEQFF. The CDR3 DNA follows: TGTGCCAGCTCACCACCTTCCAGGGATGAGCAGTTCTTC.

This rearrangement joins TRBV7-6 to TRBJ2-1, with 16 bases matching TRBD2. The CDR3 is 16 residues long. Trimming cost V 6 bases and J 10 bases; bases outside gene matches: 9. The germline gives CDR1 SGHVS, CDR2 FNYEAQ. The CDR3 loop reads CASSRTGTSGRGEQFF. CDR3 nucleotide sequence: TGTGCCAGCAGTCGGACCGGGACTAGCGGGAGGGGGGAGCAGTTCTTC.

This clonotype has just one count. The rearrangement uses TRBV21-1 and TRBJ2-5; the table's D call of TRBD1 was not tested on the DNA. TRBV21-1 is classified as a pseudogene. The CDR3 has 13 residues. The CDR3 DNA is TGTGCCAGCAGCACAGGACAGGGGGAGACCCAGTACTTC. Residues: CASSTGQGETQYF.

The chain uses TRBV5-1 and TRBJ2-5, with D tentatively TRBD1 (5 bases). CDR1 is SGHRS and CDR2 is YFSETQ in the germline V gene. With 0 bases removed from V and 1 base from J, the gap between germline ends came to 7 bases. The length of the CDR3 is 14 residues. CDR3 coding DNA: TGCGCCAGCAGCTTGGGGACACCCCAAGAGACCCAGTACTTC. Protein product: CASSLGTPQETQYF.

V is TRBV4-1 and J is TRBJ1-2; D is perhaps TRBD1 (6 bases). CDR3 size: 15 residues. V dropped 7 bases and J dropped 4 bases, with 19 bases sitting between them. Germline CDR1 MGHRA, CDR2 YSYEKL. The CDR3 loop reads CASTPMGSGAYGYTF. CDR3 DNA sequence: TGCGCCAGCACCCCGATGGGGTCAGGGGCCTATGGCTACACCTTC.

This chain's CDR3 is CASSLRQGQPQHF. CDR3 DNA sequence: TGTGCCAGCAGTCTTAGACAGGGACAGCCCCAGCATTTT. The chain links TRBV27 to TRBJ1-5; TRBD1 agrees at 7 bases. V dropped 5 bases and J dropped 7; count of bases not matched to a gene: 5. The CDR3 loop spans 13 amino acids. Germline values: CDR1 MNHEY, CDR2 SMNVEV (reference sequence).

CDR3 loop: CSVSLFQEADTQYF. For the CDR3, the DNA is TGCAGCGTTTCATTGTTTCAGGAGGCAGATACGCAGTATTTT. The rearrangement links TRBV29-1 to TRBJ2-3; weak D call: TRBD2 (5 bases). The CDR3 loop spans 14 amino acids. Deletions cut 5 bases from V and 4 bases from J, with 16 bases between. The germline gives CDR1 SQVTM, CDR2 ANQGSEA.

This clonotype occurred many times. The chain has TRBV11-2 and TRBJ2-1, with TRBD2 matching 9 bases. Germline V gene data show CDR1 as SGHAT and CDR2 as FQNNGV. Losses at the gene ends were 2 bases for V and 3 bases for J; bases not matched to a gene: 2. This CDR3 has 15 residues. The CDR3 bases are TGTGCCAGCAGCTTAACTAGCGGGTACTACAATGAGCAGTTCTTC. This gives the protein CASSLTSGYYNEQFF.

This clonotype has more than one count but fewer than ten. The DNA of the CDR3 is TGCGCCAGCAGCCAAGGGGCGGGGGAAACCGAAGCTTTCTTT. Translation: CASSQGAGETEAFF. The chain uses TRBV4-1 and TRBJ1-1; D possibly corresponds to TRBD1 (5 bases). The CDR3 has 14 residues. CDR1 and CDR2 (germline): MGHRA, YSYEKL. The V end lost 1 base, the J end lost 8 bases, and 14 bases lay between the germline ends.

This clonotype has ten or more counts. V and J are TRBV2 and TRBJ2-5, with D possibly TRBD2 on 6 matching bases. The CDR3 totals 15 residues. Germline CDR1 reads SNHLY; CDR2 reads FYNNEI. V was shortened by 4 bases and J by 4 bases, with 16 bases between the two germline ends. DNA for the CDR3: TGTGCCAGCAGTGGACAGACGGCGCGGGGAGAGACCCAGTACTTC. It codes for CASSGQTARGETQYF. Full variable domain (outside the CDR3, taken from reference TRBV2 and TRBJ2-5): EPEVTQTPSHQVTQMGQEVILRCVPISNHLYFYWYRQILGQKVEFLVSFYNNEISEKSEIFDDQFSVERPDGSNFTLKIRSTKLEDSAMYFCASSGQTARGETQYFGPGTRLLVL.

This clonotype was recorded at least ten times. The chain joins TRBV20-1 to TRBJ2-7; tentatively, D is TRBD2 (6 bases). This CDR3 contains 13 residues. CDR1 and CDR2 (germline): DFQATT, SNEGSKA (reference sequence). Trimming left V 3 bases short and J 2 bases short, with 11 bases between. CDR3 protein: CSASGSNPYEQYF. In DNA form, the CDR3 reads TGCAGTGCTAGCGGGAGTAACCCCTACGAGCAGTACTTC.

The rearrangement uses TRBV7-2 and TRBJ2-7, with 12 bases aligning to TRBD1. Germline V gene lookup returns CDR1 SGHTA and CDR2 FQGNSA. J was trimmed by 0 bases and V by 5 bases; bases with no gene match: 14. The CDR3 runs to 19 residues. The CDR3 DNA reads as TGTGCCAGCAGCCCCTCCCGGGACAGGGGGCTCCATTTCTCCTACGAGCAGTACTTC. Its translation is CASSPSRDRGLHFSYEQYF.

This clonotype was detected a few times. This sequence joins TRBV28 and TRBJ2-7; tentatively, D is TRBD1 (5 bases). Trimming took off 9 bases at V and 4 bases at J, with 10 bases between the two ends. CDR1 is MDHEN and CDR2 is SYDVKM in the germline V gene. The CDR3 has 11 amino acids. CDR3 amino acids: CASGAGYEQYF. The CDR3 DNA is TGTGCCAGTGGGGCCGGGTACGAGCAGTACTTC.

This chain uses TRBV7-8 with TRBJ2-2; D is possibly TRBD2 (5 bases). The CDR3 runs 16 residues. Trimming stripped 0 bases from V and 0 bases from J, with 8 bases between. Looked up from germline, CDR1 is SGHVS and CDR2 is FQNEAQ. The CDR3 reads CASSLAGVANTGELFF. As DNA, the CDR3 is TGTGCCAGCAGCTTAGCGGGAGTCGCGAACACCGGGGAGCTGTTTTTT.

The chain joins TRBV7-9 to TRBJ2-7; D is ambiguous. Trimming took 8 bases from V and 3 from J, leaving 14 bases between them. The CDR3 length is 13 residues. Germline lookup yields CDR1 SEHNR and CDR2 FQNEAQ (reference sequence). This CDR3 is CASASTGFYEQYF. The CDR3 nucleotides are TGTGCCAGCGCGTCGACCGGATTCTACGAGCAGTACTTC.

The sample holds many counts of this clonotype. V and J are TRBV3-1 and TRBJ1-3; 7 positions agree with TRBD1. Trimming took 5 bases from V and 3 from J; bases not matched to a gene: 7. CDR3 length equals 15 residues. Germline V gives CDR1 LGHDT, CDR2 YNNKEL (reference sequence). CDR3 DNA: TGTGCCAGCAGCGCGACAGGGATCGGTGGAAACACCATATATTTT. Its translation is CASSATGIGGNTIYF.